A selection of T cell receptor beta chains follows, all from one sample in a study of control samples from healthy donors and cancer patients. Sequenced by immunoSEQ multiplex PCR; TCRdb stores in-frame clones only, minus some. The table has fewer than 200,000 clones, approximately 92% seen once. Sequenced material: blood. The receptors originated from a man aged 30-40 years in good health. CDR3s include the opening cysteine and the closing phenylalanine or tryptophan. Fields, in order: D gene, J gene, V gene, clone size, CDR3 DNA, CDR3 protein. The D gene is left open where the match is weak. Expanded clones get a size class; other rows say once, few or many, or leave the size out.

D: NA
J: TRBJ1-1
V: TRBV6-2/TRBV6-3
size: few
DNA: TGTGCCAGCAGTTACAAGGAGAACACTGAAGCTTTCTTT
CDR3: CASSYKENTEAFF

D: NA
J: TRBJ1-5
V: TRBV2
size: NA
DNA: TGTGCCAGCAGTGCCGACGGGAATCAGCCCCAGCATTTT
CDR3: CASSADGNQPQHF

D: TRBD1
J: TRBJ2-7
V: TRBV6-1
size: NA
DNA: TGTGCCAGCAGTGACGGACAGGGATCCGAGCAGTACTTC
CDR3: CASSDGQGSEQYF

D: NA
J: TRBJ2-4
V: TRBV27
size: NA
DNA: TGTGCCAGCAGTCTCAGGGCGGTTAAAAACATTCAGTACTTC
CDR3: CASSLRAVKNIQYF

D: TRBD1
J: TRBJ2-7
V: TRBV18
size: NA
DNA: TGTGCCAGCTCTCCCGGGACAGGGGGCATCGACGAGCAGTACTTC
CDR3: CASSPGTGGIDEQYF

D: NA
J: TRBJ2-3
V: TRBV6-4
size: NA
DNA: TGTGCCAGCAGTGACCGCGAGGGCGACACAGATACGCAGTATTTT
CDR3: CASSDREGDTDTQYF

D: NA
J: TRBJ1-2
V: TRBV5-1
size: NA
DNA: TGCGCCAGCAGCTTGGTTTGGGAGGGTGGCTACACCTTC
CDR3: CASSLVWEGGYTF

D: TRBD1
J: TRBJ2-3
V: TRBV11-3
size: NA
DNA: TGTGCCAGCAGCTCTTATGTTCAGGGGGCGAGAGATACGCAGTATTTT
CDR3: CASSSYVQGARDTQYF

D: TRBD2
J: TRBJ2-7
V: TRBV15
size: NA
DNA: TGTGCCACCAGCAGAGAACTAGCGGGAGGGCTTAGCTCCTACGAGCAGTACTTC
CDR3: CATSRELAGGLSSYEQYF

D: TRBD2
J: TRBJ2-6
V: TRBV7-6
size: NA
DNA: TGTGCCAGCAGCTCACTGTTGCGGGGGGAGGCTGGGGCCAACGTCCTGACTTTC
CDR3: CASSSLLRGEAGANVLTF

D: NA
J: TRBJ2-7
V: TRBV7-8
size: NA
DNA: TGTGCCAGCAGCCGTTCGGACGGGACCTACGAGCAGTACTTC
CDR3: CASSRSDGTYEQYF

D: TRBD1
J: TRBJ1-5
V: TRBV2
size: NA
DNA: TGTGCCAGCAGTTCTACAGGGGGCCACGGCAATCAGCCCCAGCATTTT
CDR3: CASSSTGGHGNQPQHF

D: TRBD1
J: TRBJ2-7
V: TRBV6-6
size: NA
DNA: TGTGCCAGCAGTTACTTCTCCGGGACAGGAGCCGGGGAGCAGTACTTC
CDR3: CASSYFSGTGAGEQYF

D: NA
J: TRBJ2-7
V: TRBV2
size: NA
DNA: TGTGCCAGCAGTCCAGGGATTACCTACGAGCAGTACTTC
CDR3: CASSPGITYEQYF

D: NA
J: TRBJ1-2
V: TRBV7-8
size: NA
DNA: TGTGCCAGCAGCCAGGGACCTTTGGGGCCATATGGCTACACCTTC
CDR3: CASSQGPLGPYGYTF

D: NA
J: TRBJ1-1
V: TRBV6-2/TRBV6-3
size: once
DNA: TGTGCCAGCAGTTACCCAACCACGAGAAACACTGAAGCTTTCTTT
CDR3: CASSYPTTRNTEAFF

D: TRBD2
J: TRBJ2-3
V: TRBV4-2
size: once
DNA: TGTGCCAGCAGCCATCTTAGCGGGGGGTCCACAGATACGCAGTATTTT
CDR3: CASSHLSGGSTDTQYF

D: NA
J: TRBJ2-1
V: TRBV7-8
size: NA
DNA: TGTGCCAGCAGCTTAGTCCCCCCGAGGGGAGTGCCCTACAATGAGCAGTTCTTC
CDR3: CASSLVPPRGVPYNEQFF

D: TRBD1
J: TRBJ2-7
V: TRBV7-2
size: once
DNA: TGTGCCAGCAGCACGAGACAGGGGTTCCACGAGCAGTACTTC
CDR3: CASSTRQGFHEQYF

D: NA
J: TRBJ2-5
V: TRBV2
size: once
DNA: TGTGCCAGCAGTGAACGGGACGGGACCCAGTACTTC
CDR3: CASSERDGTQYF

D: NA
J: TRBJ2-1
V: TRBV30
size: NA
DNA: TGTGCCTGGCAGGGATTCAGCTCCTACAATGAGCAGTTCTTC
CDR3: CAWQGFSSYNEQFF

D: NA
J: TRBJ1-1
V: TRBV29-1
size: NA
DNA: TGCAGCGTTGTCCAGGGAAATGAAGCTTTCTTT
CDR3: CSVVQGNEAFF

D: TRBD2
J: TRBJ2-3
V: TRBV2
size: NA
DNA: TGTGCCAGCAGCGAAAGCCGACTAGCGGGAGGGACTCGCACAGATACGCAGTATTTT
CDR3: CASSESRLAGGTRTDTQYF

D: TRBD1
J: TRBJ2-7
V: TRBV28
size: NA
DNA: TGTGCCAGCAGTATCTCAGGGGGTTTAACCTACGAGCAGTACTTC
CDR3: CASSISGGLTYEQYF

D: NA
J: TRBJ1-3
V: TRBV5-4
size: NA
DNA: TGTGCCAGCAGCTTTGGGACCGGCTCTGGAAACACCATATATTTT
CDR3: CASSFGTGSGNTIYF

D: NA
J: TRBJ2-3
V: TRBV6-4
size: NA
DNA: TGTGCCAGCAGGGCCCCCGGGACGCCTACTAAGTATTTT
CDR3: CASRAPGTPTKYF

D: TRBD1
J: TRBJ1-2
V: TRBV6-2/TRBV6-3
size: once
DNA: TGTGCCAGCAGTTACCGGGACAGGAGGAACTATGGCTACACCTTC
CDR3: CASSYRDRRNYGYTF

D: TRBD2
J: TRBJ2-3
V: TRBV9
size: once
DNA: TGTGCCCGCAGCGGGGGGCGGGGGGGGAGAGATACGCAGTATTTT
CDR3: CARSGGRGGRDTQYF

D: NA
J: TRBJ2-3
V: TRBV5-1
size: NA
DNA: TGCGCCAGCAGCCGAGGCACGTCAACGAGGACAGATACGCAGTATTTT
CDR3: CASSRGTSTRTDTQYF

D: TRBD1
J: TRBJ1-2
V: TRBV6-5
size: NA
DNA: TGTGCCAGCAGTTCTACCAATACTAATACAGGGGATGGCTACACCTTC
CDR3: CASSSTNTNTGDGYTF

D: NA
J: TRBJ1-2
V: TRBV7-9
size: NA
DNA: TGTGCCAGCAGCTTAGAGTCGGTCTATGGCTACACCTTC
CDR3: CASSLESVYGYTF

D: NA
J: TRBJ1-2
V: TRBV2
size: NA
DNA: TGTGCCAGCAGTGCGTCCCACTCGGACTATGGCTACACCTTC
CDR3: CASSASHSDYGYTF

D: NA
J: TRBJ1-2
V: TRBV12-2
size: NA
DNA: TGTGCAAGTCGCTTAGGACCCGGAGATGGCTACACCTTC
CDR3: CASRLGPGDGYTF

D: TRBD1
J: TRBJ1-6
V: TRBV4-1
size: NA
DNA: TGCGCCAGCAGCCAAGGTGGACAGGGTAATTCACCCCTCCACTTT
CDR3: CASSQGGQGNSPLHF

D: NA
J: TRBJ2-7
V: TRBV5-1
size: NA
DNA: TGCGCCAGCAGGGAAGAATTAGGGGGATTATTCTACGAGCAGTACTTC
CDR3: CASREELGGLFYEQYF

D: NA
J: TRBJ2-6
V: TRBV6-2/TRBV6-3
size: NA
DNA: TGTGCCAGCAGTTACACTGGGTCCGGGGCCAACGTCCTGACTTTC
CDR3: CASSYTGSGANVLTF

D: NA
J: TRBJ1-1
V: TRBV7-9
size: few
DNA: TGTGCCAGCAGACCTGGAGGGGGTCGGGGAGCTTTCTTT
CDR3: CASRPGGGRGAFF

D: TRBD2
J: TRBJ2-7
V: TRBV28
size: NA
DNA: TGTGCCAGCAGTGAGTGGGAGGGCCCCTACGAGCAGTACTTC
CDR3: CASSEWEGPYEQYF

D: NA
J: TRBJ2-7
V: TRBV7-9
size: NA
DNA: TGTGCCAGCAGCTTATCGGAGGACTCCTACGAGCAGTACTTC
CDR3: CASSLSEDSYEQYF

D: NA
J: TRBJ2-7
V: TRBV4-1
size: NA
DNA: TGCGCCAGCAGCCAACAGCTAGGATACGAGCAGTACTTC
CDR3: CASSQQLGYEQYF

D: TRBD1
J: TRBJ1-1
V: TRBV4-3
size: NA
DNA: TGCGCCAGCAGCCAAGATGCCCAGGGGGGCACTGAAGCTTTCTTT
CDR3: CASSQDAQGGTEAFF

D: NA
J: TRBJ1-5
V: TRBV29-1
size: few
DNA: TGCAGCGTTGAAGAGCAAGAAAATCAGCCCCAGCATTTT
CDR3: CSVEEQENQPQHF

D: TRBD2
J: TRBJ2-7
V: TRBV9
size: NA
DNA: TGTGCCAGCAGCCAGACTAGCGGGAGCTACGAGCAGTACTTC
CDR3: CASSQTSGSYEQYF

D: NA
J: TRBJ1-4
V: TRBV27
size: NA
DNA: TGTGCCAGCAGTCGCCAAGAGGGCGAAAAACTGTTTTTT
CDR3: CASSRQEGEKLFF

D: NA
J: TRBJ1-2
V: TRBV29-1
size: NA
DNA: TGCAGCGTCCCCCACGCGGGGTACTATGGCTACACCTTC
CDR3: CSVPHAGYYGYTF